These 2 T cell receptor beta chains share one sample of origin, sequenced in a study of response to subunit inactivated influenza vaccine. TCRdb redid the calling of the RT-PCR reads with MiXCR, one entry per CDR3 protein. The sample records more than 200,000 distinct CDR3 sequences, 9.5% to 15% being singletons. The sample here was non-naive T cells sorted from PBMCs, taken approximately 15 days before vaccination. All receptors come from a man aged 50 to 59 who received an inactivated influenza vaccine.

This clonotype was seen repeatedly, ten times or more. The chain links TRBV28 to TRBJ2-7, with D possibly TRBD1 on 7 matching bases. V lost 4 bases and J 2 bases, leaving 15 bases between the germline ends. The CDR3 has 15 residues. Germline V gives CDR1 MDHEN, CDR2 SYDVKM. CDR3 DNA: TGTGCCAGCAGTTCCCAGGGGGGTAATACCTACGAGCAGTACTTC. Protein sequence: CASSSQGGNTYEQYF.

This clonotype has a count of ten or more. The chain uses TRBV12-3 or TRBV12-4 and TRBJ2-1, with D tentatively TRBD2 (6 bases). The CDR3 runs to 11 residues. Trimming shortened V by 5 bases and J by 10 bases, and 9 bases separated the two germline ends. The CDR3 bases are TGTGCCAGCAGTCCAGGGAGGGAGCAGTTCTTC. Translation: CASSPGREQFF.